This TCR beta chain emerged from a study of T cell responses to AZD1222 COVID-19 vaccine. Study-wide background: Second doses were pooled across both intervals (about 4 or about 12 weeks). Study-wide results and limits: No day 14 peak samples; only post-peak repertoires were characterized. Regions left unmutated in variants are reportedly the target of nearly half of spike-specific TCRs.

Method: immunoSEQ multiplex PCR; TCRdb's copy keeps in-frame clones and lacks some. The data hold roughly 130,000 clones, with roughly nine tenths observed a single time. Concerning this clone itself: The target antigen is unknown.

The CDR3 runs to 12 residues. Germline V gene sequence: CDR1 LNHDA, CDR2 SQIVND (reference sequence). Between the trimmed V and J ends, which lost 9 bases and 11 bases, there was a span of 19 bases. Source: peripheral blood, taken on day 0 of AZD1222 vaccination. The sequence was collected from an adult in good health. The V gene is TRBV19, the J gene TRBJ1-1, with D perhaps TRBD1 (6 bases). This chain's CDR3 is CARGPGGPGAFF. CDR3 bases: TGTGCCAGAGGGCCTGGGGGCCCAGGGGCTTTCTTT.